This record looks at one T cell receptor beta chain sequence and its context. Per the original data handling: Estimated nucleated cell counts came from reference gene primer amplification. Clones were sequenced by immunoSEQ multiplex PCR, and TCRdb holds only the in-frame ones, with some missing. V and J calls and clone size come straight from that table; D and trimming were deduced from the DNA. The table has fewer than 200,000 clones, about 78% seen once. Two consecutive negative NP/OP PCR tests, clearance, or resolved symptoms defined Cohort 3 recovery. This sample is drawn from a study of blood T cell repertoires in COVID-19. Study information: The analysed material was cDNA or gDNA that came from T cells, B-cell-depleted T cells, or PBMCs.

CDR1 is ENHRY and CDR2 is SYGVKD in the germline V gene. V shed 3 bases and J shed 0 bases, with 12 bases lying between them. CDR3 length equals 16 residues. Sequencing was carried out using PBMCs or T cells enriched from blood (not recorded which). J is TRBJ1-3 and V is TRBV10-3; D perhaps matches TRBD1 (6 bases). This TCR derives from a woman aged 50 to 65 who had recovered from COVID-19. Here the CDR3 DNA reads TGTGCCATCAGTGACCGGGACATTCTCTCTGGAAACACCATATATTTT. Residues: CAISDRDILSGNTIYF.